This T cell receptor (beta chain) was sequenced during a study of T cells after yellow fever vaccination. The CDR3 totals 12 residues. Germline-derived CDR1 and CDR2 are MNHNY and SVGAGI (reference sequence). V was trimmed by 0 bases and J by 4 bases, leaving 3 bases between them. There are a few counts of this clonotype. Its antigen remains unknown. Whole-study findings and limits: The booster response re-showed most primary clones: approximately 95% CD4, around 87% CD8. Among all clonotypes, a small share was observed in both CD4 and CD8 compartments.

TCRdb called the 5' RACE reads again in MiXCR, with one record for every CDR3 protein. The sample has some 350,000 distinct CDR3 sequences, around 3.9% seen once. The chain uses TRBV6-6 and TRBJ1-1; D not resolved. This sequence originates from a man younger than 35 who received the YFV17D yellow fever vaccine. The source material was PBMCs, sampled 5 days after the yellow fever booster vaccination. The chain's CDR3 is CASSYSLTEAFF. The CDR3, as DNA: TGTGCCAGCAGTTACTCTCTCACTGAAGCTTTCTTT.